A selection of T cell receptor beta chains follows, all from one sample in a study of tumor T cells in aggressive B-cell lymphoma. Using immunoSEQ multiplex PCR, the repertoire was profiled, and TCRdb retains in-frame clones only, with some absent. The sample contains 6,000 or so clones, about 80% of which appear only once. The sequenced material came from tumor tissue. These TCRs come from an adult with diffuse large B cell lymphoma. Both conserved end residues are trimmed from each CDR3. The size of a clone is reported for some rows only, either as once, few or many, or as a class for expanded clones.

abundance,j_gene,v_gene,CDR3aa
NA,TRBJ1-4,TRBV5-4,ASSFRGPREKLF
NA,TRBJ1-1,TRBV19,ASSTGLNTEAF
NA,TRBJ1-5,TRBV9,ASSVDMGGGQPQH
once,TRBJ2-5,TRBV4-3,ASSQDGGVQETQY
few,TRBJ1-1,TRBV11-2,ASSLGLHTEAF
few,TRBJ2-7,TRBV18,ASSPPNQGYEQY
NA,TRBJ2-5,TRBV30,ARPGGREQY
few,TRBJ1-2,TRBV5-6,ASSLFRRQGSAGYT
few,TRBJ1-2,TRBV9,ASSVAVGMIYGYT
NA,TRBJ2-2,TRBV27,ASQRKTSGYPGELF
NA,TRBJ2-7,TRBV2,ASSDPSGDRGPYEQY
NA,TRBJ2-7,TRBV6-5,ASSYSPRQGHEQY
NA,TRBJ1-3,TRBV13,ASSLRTGAGNTIY
NA,TRBJ2-1,TRBV7-2,ASSLPRTSRGNNEQF
NA,TRBJ1-1,TRBV29-1,SVWTVMNTEAF
NA,TRBJ1-1,TRBV11-2,ASSFTGSTEAF
NA,TRBJ2-3,TRBV4-3,ASSSSRTETTDTQY
NA,TRBJ1-2,TRBV9,ASSVTQGNGYT
NA,TRBJ2-4,TRBV5-1,ASSLGDRGNIQY
NA,TRBJ2-5,TRBV28,ASSSQGRGETQY
few,TRBJ1-2,TRBV6-1,ASSEAGGYT
once,TRBJ2-3,TRBV29-1,SVEIGQGARSTDTQY
NA,TRBJ1-2,TRBV28,ASSYGTGDDGYT
NA,TRBJ2-7,TRBV7-9,ASSLAGTSGSYEQY
NA,TRBJ1-1,TRBV14,ASSHDRISAF